This T cell receptor beta chain is drawn from a study of OX40 agonist ivuxolimab in advanced cancers. Study-wide context: Patients in the trial were receiving intravenous ivuxolimab every 2 weeks, at doses of 0.01 to 10 mg/kg. From roughly 20 to 85 years was the age range, with a mean of about 56 years, and approximately 84% were male. Enrollees could have had prior anti-PD-1, anti-PD-L1 or anti-CTLA-4 therapy, which over 35% had received.

Repertoires were generated with immunoSEQ multiplex PCR, while TCRdb's copy carries only in-frame clones and drops some. Seen here are approximately 63,000 clones, 75% to 90% observed once, and the top ten hold 5.5% to 8%. The CDR3 covers 12 residues. V was trimmed by 0 bases and J by 8 bases, leaving 7 bases between them. Looked up from germline, CDR1 is MGHDK and CDR2 is SYGVNS. The TCR comes from an adult with an advanced solid tumor such as melanoma, head and neck, liver or kidney cancer. The material was CD4+ or CD8+ T cells sorted from blood, obtained in a trial of the OX40 agonist ivuxolimab. The rearrangement joins TRBV25-1 to TRBJ1-2; D perhaps matches TRBD1 (5 bases). The CDR3 here is CASSEYWDGYTF. The CDR3 nucleotides are TGTGCCAGCAGTGAATATTGGGACGGCTACACCTTC.